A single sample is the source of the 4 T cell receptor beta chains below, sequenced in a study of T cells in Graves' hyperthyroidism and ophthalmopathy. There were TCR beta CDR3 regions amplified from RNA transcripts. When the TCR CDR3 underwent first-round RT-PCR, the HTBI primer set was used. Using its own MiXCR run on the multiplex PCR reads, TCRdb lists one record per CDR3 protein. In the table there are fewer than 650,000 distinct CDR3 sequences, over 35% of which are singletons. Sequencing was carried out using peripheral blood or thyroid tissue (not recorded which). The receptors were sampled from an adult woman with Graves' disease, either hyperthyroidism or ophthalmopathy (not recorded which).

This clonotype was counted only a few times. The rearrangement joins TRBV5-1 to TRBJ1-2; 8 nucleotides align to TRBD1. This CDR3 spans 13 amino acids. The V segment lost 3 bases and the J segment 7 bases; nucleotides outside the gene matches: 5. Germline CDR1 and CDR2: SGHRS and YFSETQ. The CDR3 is CASSWDRNSGYTF. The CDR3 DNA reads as TGCGCCAGCAGCTGGGACAGGAATAGTGGCTACACCTTC.

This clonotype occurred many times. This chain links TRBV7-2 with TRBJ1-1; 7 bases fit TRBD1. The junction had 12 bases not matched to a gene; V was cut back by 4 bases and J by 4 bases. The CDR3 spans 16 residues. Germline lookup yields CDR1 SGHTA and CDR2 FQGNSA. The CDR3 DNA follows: TGTGCCAGCAGCTATTCCCGGACAGGCACCGGCACTGAAGCTTTCTTT. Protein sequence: CASSYSRTGTGTEAFF.

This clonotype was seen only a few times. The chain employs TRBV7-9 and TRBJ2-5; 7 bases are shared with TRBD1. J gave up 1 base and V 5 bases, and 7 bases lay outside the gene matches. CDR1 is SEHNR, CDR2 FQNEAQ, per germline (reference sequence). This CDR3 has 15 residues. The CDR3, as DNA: TGTGCCAGCAGCCACCGGGACAGTCCCCAAGAGACCCAGTACTTC. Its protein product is CASSHRDSPQETQYF.

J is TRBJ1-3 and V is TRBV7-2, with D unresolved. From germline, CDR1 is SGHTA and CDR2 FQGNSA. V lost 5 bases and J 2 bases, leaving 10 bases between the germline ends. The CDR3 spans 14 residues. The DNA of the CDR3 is TGTGCCAGCAGCCCCGTGCCCCCTGGAAACACCATATATTTT. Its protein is CASSPVPPGNTIYF. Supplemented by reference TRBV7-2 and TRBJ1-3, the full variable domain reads GAGVSQSPSNKVTEKGKDVELRCDPISGHTALYWYRQSLGQGLEFLIYFQGNSAPDKSGLPSDRFSAERTGGSVSTLTIQRTQQEDSAVYLCASSPVPPGNTIYFGEGSWLTVV.